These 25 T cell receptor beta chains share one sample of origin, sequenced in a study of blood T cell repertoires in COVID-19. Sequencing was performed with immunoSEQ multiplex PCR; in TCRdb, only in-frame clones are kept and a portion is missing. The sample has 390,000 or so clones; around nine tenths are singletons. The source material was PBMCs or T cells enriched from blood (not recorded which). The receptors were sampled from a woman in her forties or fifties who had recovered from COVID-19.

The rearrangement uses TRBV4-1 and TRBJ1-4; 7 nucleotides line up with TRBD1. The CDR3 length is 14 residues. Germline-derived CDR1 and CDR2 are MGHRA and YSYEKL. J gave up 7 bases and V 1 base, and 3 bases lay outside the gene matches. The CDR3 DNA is TGCGCCAGCAGCCAAGTAAAGGGGGCTGAAAAACTGTTTTTT. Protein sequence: CASSQVKGAEKLFF.

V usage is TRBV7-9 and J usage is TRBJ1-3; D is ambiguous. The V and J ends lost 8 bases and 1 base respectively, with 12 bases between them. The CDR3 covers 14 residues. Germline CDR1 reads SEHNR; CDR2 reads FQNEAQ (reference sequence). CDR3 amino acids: CASPEGGSGNTIYF. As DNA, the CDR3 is TGTGCCAGCCCCGAGGGAGGTTCTGGAAACACCATATATTTT.

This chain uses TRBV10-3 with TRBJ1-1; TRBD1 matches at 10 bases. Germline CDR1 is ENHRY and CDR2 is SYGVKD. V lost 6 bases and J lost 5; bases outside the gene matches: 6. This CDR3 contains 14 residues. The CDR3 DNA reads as TGTGCCATCAGCCTGACAGGGGGCGGAACTGAAGCTTTCTTT. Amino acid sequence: CAISLTGGGTEAFF.

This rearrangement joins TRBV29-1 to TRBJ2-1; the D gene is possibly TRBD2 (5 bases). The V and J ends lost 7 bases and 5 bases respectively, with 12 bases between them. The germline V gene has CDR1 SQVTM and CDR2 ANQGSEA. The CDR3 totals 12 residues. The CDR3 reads CSGTGDHNEQFF. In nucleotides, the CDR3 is TGCAGCGGAACCGGGGATCACAATGAGCAGTTCTTC.

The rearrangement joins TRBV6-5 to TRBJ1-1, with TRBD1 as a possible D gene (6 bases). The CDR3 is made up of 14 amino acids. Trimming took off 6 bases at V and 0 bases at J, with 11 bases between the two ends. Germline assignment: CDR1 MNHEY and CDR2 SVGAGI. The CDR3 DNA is TGTGCCAGCAGATGGACAGACTTGAACACTGAAGCTTTCTTT. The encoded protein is CASRWTDLNTEAFF.

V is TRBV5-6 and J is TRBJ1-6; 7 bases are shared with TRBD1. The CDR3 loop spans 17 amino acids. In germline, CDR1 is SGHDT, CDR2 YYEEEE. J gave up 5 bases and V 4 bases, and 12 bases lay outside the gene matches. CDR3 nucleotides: TGTGCCAGCAGCCCTCATCCCGGGACAGCACATAATTCACCCCTCCACTTT. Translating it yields CASSPHPGTAHNSPLHF.

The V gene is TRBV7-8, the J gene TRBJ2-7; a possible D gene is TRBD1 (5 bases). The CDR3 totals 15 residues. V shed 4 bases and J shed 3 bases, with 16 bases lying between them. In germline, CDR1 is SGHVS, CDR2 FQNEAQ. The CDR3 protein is CASSSLRGAGYEQYF. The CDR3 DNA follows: TGTGCCAGCAGCTCCCTACGTGGGGCAGGCTACGAGCAGTACTTC.

CDR3 sequence: CATTPGTANTEAFF. CDR3 coding DNA: TGTGCCACGACGCCCGGGACAGCGAACACTGAAGCTTTCTTT. This rearrangement joins TRBV28 to TRBJ1-1; TRBD1 matches 7 bases. The germline V gene encodes CDR1 MDHEN and CDR2 SYDVKM. V lost 10 bases, J lost 1 base, and 9 bases stayed unmatched. The CDR3 sequence is 14 residues long.

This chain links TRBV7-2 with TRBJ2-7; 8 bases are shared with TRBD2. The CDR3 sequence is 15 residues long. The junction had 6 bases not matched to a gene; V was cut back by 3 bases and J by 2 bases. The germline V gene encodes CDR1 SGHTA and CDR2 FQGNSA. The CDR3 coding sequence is TGTGCCAGCAGCTTCCGCGGGGGGCAGACCTACGAGCAGTACTTC. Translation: CASSFRGGQTYEQYF. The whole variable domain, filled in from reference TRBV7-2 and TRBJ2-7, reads GAGVSQSPSNKVTEKGKDVELRCDPISGHTALYWYRQSLGQGLEFLIYFQGNSAPDKSGLPSDRFSAERTGGSVSTLTIQRTQQEDSAVYLCASSFRGGQTYEQYFGPGTRLTVT.

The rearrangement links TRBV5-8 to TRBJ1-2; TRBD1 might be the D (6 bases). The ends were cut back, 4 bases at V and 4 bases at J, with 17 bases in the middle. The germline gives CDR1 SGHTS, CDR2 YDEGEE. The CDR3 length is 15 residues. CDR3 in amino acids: CASSPTGGVGYGYTF. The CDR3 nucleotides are TGTGCCAGCAGCCCGACAGGTGGGGTGGGCTATGGCTACACCTTC.

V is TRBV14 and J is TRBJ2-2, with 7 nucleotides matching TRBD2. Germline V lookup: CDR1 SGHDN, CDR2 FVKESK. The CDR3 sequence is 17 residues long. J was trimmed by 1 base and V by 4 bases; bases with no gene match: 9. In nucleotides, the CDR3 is TGTGCCAGCAGCCCCGTCTCGGGAGGACGGAACACCGGGGAGCTGTTTTTT. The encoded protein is CASSPVSGGRNTGELFF. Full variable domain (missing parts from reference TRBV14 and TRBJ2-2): EAGVTQFPSHSVIEKGQTVTLRCDPISGHDNLYWYRRVMGKEIKFLLHFVKESKQDESGMPNNRFLAERTGGTYSTLKVQPAELEDSGVYFCASSPVSGGRNTGELFFGEGSRLTVL.

The CDR3 DNA reads as TGTGCCTGGAGTGTAAGGGGATGGAGCAATCAGCCCCAGCATTTT. As protein: CAWSVRGWSNQPQHF. This sequence joins TRBV30 and TRBJ1-5, with D possibly matching TRBD1 (5 bases). CDR1 and CDR2 from the germline V gene are GTSNPN and SVGIG (reference sequence). V shed 0 bases and J shed 1 base, with 10 bases lying between them. The CDR3 covers 15 residues. The full variable domain, with the rest looked up from reference TRBV30 and TRBJ1-5, is SQTIHQWPATLVQPVGSPLSLECTVEGTSNPNLYWYRQAAGRGLQLLFYSVGIGQISSEVPQNLSASRPQDRQFILSSKKLLLSDSGFYLCAWSVRGWSNQPQHFGDGTRLSIL.

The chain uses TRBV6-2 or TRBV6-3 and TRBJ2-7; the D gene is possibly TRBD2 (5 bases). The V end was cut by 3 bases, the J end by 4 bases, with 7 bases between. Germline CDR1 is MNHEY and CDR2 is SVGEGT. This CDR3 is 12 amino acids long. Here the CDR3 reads CASSYTSYEQYF. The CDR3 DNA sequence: TGTGCCAGCAGTTATACTAGTTACGAGCAGTACTTC.

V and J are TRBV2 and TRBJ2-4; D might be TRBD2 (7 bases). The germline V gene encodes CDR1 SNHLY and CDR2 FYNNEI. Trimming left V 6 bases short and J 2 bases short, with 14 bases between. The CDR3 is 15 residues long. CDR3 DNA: TGTGCCAGCAGCGGGGAGGGGGTCACCAAAAACATTCAGTACTTC. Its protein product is CASSGEGVTKNIQYF. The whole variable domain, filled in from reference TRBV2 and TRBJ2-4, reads EPEVTQTPSHQVTQMGQEVILRCVPISNHLYFYWYRQILGQKVEFLVSFYNNEISEKSEIFDDQFSVERPDGSNFTLKIRSTKLEDSAMYFCASSGEGVTKNIQYFGAGTRLSVL.

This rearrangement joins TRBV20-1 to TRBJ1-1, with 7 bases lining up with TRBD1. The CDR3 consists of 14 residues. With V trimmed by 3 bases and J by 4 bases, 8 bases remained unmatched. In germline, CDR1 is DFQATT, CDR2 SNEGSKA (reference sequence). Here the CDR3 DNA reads TGCAGTGCTAGTAAGCAGGGGGGCGGCACTGAAGCTTTCTTT. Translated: CSASKQGGGTEAFF.

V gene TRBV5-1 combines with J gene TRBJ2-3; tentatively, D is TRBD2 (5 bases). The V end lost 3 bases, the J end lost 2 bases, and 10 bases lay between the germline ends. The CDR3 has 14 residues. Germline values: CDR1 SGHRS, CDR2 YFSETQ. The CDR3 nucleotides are TGCGCCAGCAGCTCGACTACCCCCACAGATACGCAGTATTTT. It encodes CASSSTTPTDTQYF.

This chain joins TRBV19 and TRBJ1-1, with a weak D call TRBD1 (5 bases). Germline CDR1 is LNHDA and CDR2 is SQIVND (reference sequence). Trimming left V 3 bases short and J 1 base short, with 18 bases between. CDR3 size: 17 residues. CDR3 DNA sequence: TGTGCCAGTAGTATCAGGTTGAGGCAGGGATGGAACACTGAAGCTTTCTTT. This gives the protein CASSIRLRQGWNTEAFF. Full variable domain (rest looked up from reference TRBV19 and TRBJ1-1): DGGITQSPKYLFRKEGQNVTLSCEQNLNHDAMYWYRQDPGQGLRLIYYSQIVNDFQKGDIAEGYSVSREKKESFPLTVTSAQKNPTAFYLCASSIRLRQGWNTEAFFGQGTRLTVV.

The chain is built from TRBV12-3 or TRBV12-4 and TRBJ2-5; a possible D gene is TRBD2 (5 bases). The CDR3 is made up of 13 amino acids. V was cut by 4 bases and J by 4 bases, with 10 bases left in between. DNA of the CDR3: TGTGCCAGCAGTTCCACCGCGGGAGAGACCCAGTACTTC. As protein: CASSSTAGETQYF.

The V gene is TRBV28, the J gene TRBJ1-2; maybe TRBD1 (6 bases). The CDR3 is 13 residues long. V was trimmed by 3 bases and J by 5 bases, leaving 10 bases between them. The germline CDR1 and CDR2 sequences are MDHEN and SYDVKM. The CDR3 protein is CASSFTGQYGYTF. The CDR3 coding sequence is TGTGCCAGCAGTTTTACAGGGCAGTATGGCTACACCTTC.

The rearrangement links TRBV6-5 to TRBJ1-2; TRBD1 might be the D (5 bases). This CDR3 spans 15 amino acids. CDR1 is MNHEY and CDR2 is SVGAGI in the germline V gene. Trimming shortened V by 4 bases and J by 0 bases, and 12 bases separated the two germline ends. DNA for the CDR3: TGTGCCAGCAGTTCTTCCGGACAAGCTAACTATGGCTACACCTTC. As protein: CASSSSGQANYGYTF.

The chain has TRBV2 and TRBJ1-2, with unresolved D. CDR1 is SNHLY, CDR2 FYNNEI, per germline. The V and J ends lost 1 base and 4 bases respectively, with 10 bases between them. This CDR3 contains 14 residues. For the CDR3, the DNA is TGTGCCAGCAGTGAAGGGGCTATCTTCTATGGCTACACCTTC. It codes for CASSEGAIFYGYTF.

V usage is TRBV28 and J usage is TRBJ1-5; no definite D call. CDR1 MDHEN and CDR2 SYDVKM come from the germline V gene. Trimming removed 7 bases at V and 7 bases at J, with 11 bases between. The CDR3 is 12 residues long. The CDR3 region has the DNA TGTGCCAGCAACCTTATGAGGCAGCCCCAGCATTTT. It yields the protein CASNLMRQPQHF.

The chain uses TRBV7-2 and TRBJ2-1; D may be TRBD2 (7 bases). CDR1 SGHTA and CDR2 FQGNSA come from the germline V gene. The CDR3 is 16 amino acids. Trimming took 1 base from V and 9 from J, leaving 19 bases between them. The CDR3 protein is CASSLVVGGPGIEQFF. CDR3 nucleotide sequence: TGTGCCAGCAGCTTAGTCGTCGGGGGGCCGGGTATTGAGCAGTTCTTC. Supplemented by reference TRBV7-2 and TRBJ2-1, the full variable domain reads GAGVSQSPSNKVTEKGKDVELRCDPISGHTALYWYRQSLGQGLEFLIYFQGNSAPDKSGLPSDRFSAERTGGSVSTLTIQRTQQEDSAVYLCASSLVVGGPGIEQFFGPGTRLTVL.

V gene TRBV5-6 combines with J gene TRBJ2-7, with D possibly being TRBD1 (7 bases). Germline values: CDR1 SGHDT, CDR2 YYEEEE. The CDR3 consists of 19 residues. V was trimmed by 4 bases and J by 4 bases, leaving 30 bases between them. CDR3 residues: CASSASPGGRRYWTYEQYF. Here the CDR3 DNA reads TGTGCCAGCAGCGCATCCCCAGGGGGGAGAAGGTATTGGACTTACGAGCAGTACTTC.

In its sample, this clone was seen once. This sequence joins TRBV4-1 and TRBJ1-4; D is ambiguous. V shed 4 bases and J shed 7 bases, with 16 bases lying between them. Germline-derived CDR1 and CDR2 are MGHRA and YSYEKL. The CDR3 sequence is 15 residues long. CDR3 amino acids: CASSPPGGLSEKLFF. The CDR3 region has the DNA TGCGCCAGCAGCCCCCCCGGAGGGCTCAGTGAAAAACTGTTTTTT.